A selection of T cell receptor beta chains follows, all from one sample in a study of blood T cells in healthy people across ages. TCRdb fed the 5' RACE reads into MiXCR, producing one record per CDR3 protein. The sample yields some 1.8 million distinct CDR3 sequences, about 39% seen once. The material sequenced was blood. These receptors originate from a human donor in good health. CDR3s include the opening cysteine and the closing phenylalanine or tryptophan. D genes are given only for firm matches. Only some rows state a clone size, as once, few, many or a class for expanded clones.

>15|TRBV7-9|.|TRBJ2-1|TRBD1
TGTGCCAGCAGCCCGACAGGGTCTAACTACAATGAGCAGTTCTTC
CASSPTGSNYNEQFF
>15|TRBV12-3/TRBV12-4|.|TRBJ1-4|.
TGTGCCAGCGGTTTAGCGCTGAGGGGGGGGGAAAAACTGTTTTTT
CASGLALRGGEKLFF
>14|TRBV6-9|few|TRBJ2-1|TRBD1
TGTGCCAGAGACCCGGGACAGGGGATCAATGAGCAGTTCTTC
CARDPGQGINEQFF
>14|TRBV6-5|many|TRBJ2-7|TRBD2
TGTGCCAGCAGATCTAGCGGGGATGTTTACGAGCAGTACTTC
CASRSSGDVYEQYF
>15|TRBV20-1|.|TRBJ2-1|TRBD2
TGCAGTGCTTTAAGCGGGGCCCTCCCCTACAATGAGCAGTTCTTC
CSALSGALPYNEQFF
>16|TRBV7-8|.|TRBJ2-4|.
TGTGCCAGCAGTCACACCCGACTTCTAGCCAAAAACATTCAGTACTTC
CASSHTRLLAKNIQYF
>14|TRBV20-1|.|TRBJ2-5|.
TGCAGTGCTAGCGGGGGAACCCACCAAGAGACCCAGTACTTC
CSASGGTHQETQYF
>11|TRBV12-3/TRBV12-4|.|TRBJ1-3|.
TGTGCCAGCCCTTCGGGAAACACCATATATTTT
CASPSGNTIYF
>15|TRBV12-3/TRBV12-4|.|TRBJ1-2|.
TGTGCCAGCAGCCGAGGGTTAAGGCTCAACTATGGCTACACCTTC
CASSRGLRLNYGYTF
>14|TRBV29-1|.|TRBJ2-3|TRBD2
TGCAGCGTTGAGGGGGGGTCTCCCCCAGATACGCAGTATTTT
CSVEGGSPPDTQYF
>16|TRBV27|.|TRBJ2-3|.
TGTGCCAGCAGAGGGGGACGGGGGGAATTGACAGATACGCAGTATTTT
CASRGGRGELTDTQYF
>12|TRBV20-1|.|TRBJ1-2|.
TGCAGTGCTAGAGACGGGAGTTTGGGCTACACCTTC
CSARDGSLGYTF
>14|TRBV10-3|few|TRBJ2-6|.
TGTGCCATCAACCAGGGTACTGGGGCCAACGTCCTGACTTTC
CAINQGTGANVLTF
>16|TRBV5-1|few|TRBJ2-7|TRBD1
TGCGCCAGCAGCTTGGTTCGGACAGGGGATTCGTACGAGCAGTACTTC
CASSLVRTGDSYEQYF
>17|TRBV6-5|.|TRBJ2-5|TRBD2
TGTGCCAGCAGTTACGGACTAGCGGGGGGGCCGGGTGAGACCCAGTACTTC
CASSYGLAGGPGETQYF
>14|TRBV12-3/TRBV12-4|few|TRBJ2-7|.
TGTGCCAGCACTTTTCAGGGCCCCAGAAACGAGCAGTACTTC
CASTFQGPRNEQYF
>13|TRBV20-1|.|TRBJ2-5|.
TGCAGTGCTCAAGACCGGGATAAAGAGACCCAGTACTTC
CSAQDRDKETQYF
>15|TRBV3-1|.|TRBJ1-2|.
TGTGCCAGCAGCCAAGCAAATGCGGGGGGCGTTGGCTACACCTTC
CASSQANAGGVGYTF
>15|TRBV28|few|TRBJ2-5|.
TGTGCCAGCAGTTTCGAATTAAGGGTGAAAGAGACCCAGTACTTC
CASSFELRVKETQYF
>17|TRBV12-3/TRBV12-4|.|TRBJ1-5|.
TGTGCCAGCAGCCACAGGGTAGAACCTTATAGCAATCAGCCCCAGCATTTT
CASSHRVEPYSNQPQHF
>16|TRBV7-9|few|TRBJ2-7|TRBD2
TGTGCCAGCAGCTTCCCGACTAGCTCCAACTCCTACGAGCAGTACTTC
CASSFPTSSNSYEQYF
>16|TRBV10-3|.|TRBJ2-1|.
TGTGCCATCAGTGAGTCGTACCAAGCCCCCTACAATGAGCAGTTCTTC
CAISESYQAPYNEQFF
>17|TRBV7-9|few|TRBJ2-1|.
TGTGCCAGCAGCTTAGCTTTAAGGGGTTCCTTGCACAATGAGCAGTTCTTC
CASSLALRGSLHNEQFF
>14|TRBV7-2|few|TRBJ2-5|.
TGTGCCAGCAGCTTAAGGGGAGTTGAAGAGACCCAGTACTTC
CASSLRGVEETQYF
>15|TRBV7-8|.|TRBJ2-7|TRBD1
TGTGCCAGCAGCTTAGTTTCGCAGGGGGCTTACGAGCAGTACTTC
CASSLVSQGAYEQYF
>16|TRBV6-5|.|TRBJ2-1|.
TGTGCCAGCAAGAGAGTTGCGGACAGCTCCTACAATGAGCAGTTCTTC
CASKRVADSSYNEQFF
>16|TRBV6-5|few|TRBJ1-2|.
TGTGCCAGCAGTTATACCCCTTTTGGACGGAACTATGGCTACACCTTC
CASSYTPFGRNYGYTF
>14|TRBV20-1|.|TRBJ2-7|.
TGCAGTGCCCCAAACAGGGTAACGTGGAATGAGCAGTACTTC
CSAPNRVTWNEQYF
>13|TRBV6-6|many|TRBJ2-3|.
TGTGCCAGCAGTCAAGGAGATTGGGATACGCAGTATTTT
CASSQGDWDTQYF
>14|TRBV7-9|.|TRBJ1-2|.
TGTGCCAGCATCGAAGAAACAGGAGCCGGTGGCTACACCTTC
CASIEETGAGGYTF
>13|TRBV7-2|few|TRBJ1-1|.
TGTGCCAGCAGCCTTAGAACGGGGACTGAAGCTTTCTTT
CASSLRTGTEAFF
>13|TRBV6-6|.|TRBJ2-5|.
TGTGCCAGCAGTCAGCAGGGTAGCGAGACCCAGTACTTC
CASSQQGSETQYF